These T cell receptor beta chains were read from a single sample in a study of blood T cell repertoires in COVID-19. The assay was immunoSEQ multiplex PCR, and TCRdb's table has in-frame clones only and misses some. The repertoire holds about 170,000 clones, with roughly 86% as singletons. Sequencing input: peripheral blood. Receptors originate from a woman older than 75 with COVID-19, enrolled during active disease. The CDR3 runs from the conserved cysteine through the conserved F or W. The D gene is left open where the match is weak. Size values are once, few and many counts, or a class for expanded clones, and some rows have none.

>TRBJ2-5|.|TRBV7-2|TRBD1
TGTGCCAGCAGCTCTCAGGGGGTTGGAGAAGAGACCCAGTACTTC
CASSSQGVGEETQYF
>TRBJ2-2|once|TRBV6-1|TRBD2
TGTGCCAGCAGTGGAGGACTAGCGGGTCGCACCGGGGAGCTGTTTTTT
CASSGGLAGRTGELFF
>TRBJ1-1|.|TRBV5-1|.
TGCGCCAGCAGCAAAGACAGGAACACTGAAGCTTTCTTT
CASSKDRNTEAFF
>TRBJ2-4|.|TRBV4-2|TRBD2
TGTGCCAGCAGCCAAGTACTAGCGGGAGAAACGGCCAAAAACATTCAGTACTTC
CASSQVLAGETAKNIQYF
>TRBJ2-3|.|TRBV9|TRBD2
TGTGCCAGCAGCGGTAGCGGGAGGGCCAGGTCCGTTGACACAGATACGCAGTATTTT
CASSGSGRARSVDTDTQYF
>TRBJ1-5|.|TRBV28|.
TGTGCCAGCAGTTTAGGGGGCCAGCCCCAGCATTTT
CASSLGGQPQHF
>TRBJ2-2|.|TRBV10-3|.
TGTGCCATCAGTGACAGGGGCCCCGGGGAGCTGTTTTTT
CAISDRGPGELFF
>TRBJ1-4|.|TRBV25-1|TRBD1
TGTGCCAGCAGTGCACAGGGGTTTAATGAAAAACTGTTTTTT
CASSAQGFNEKLFF
>TRBJ2-2|.|TRBV7-3|TRBD1
TGTGCCAGCAGCCCGGACAGGGTGAACACCGGGGAGCTGTTTTTT
CASSPDRVNTGELFF
>TRBJ2-1|.|TRBV5-1|.
TGCGCCAGCAGCTTTTTCGGCAATGAGCAGTTCTTC
CASSFFGNEQFF